These T cell receptor beta chains were read from a single sample in a study of blood T cell repertoires in COVID-19. TCRdb keeps only in-frame clones here, not all; method: immunoSEQ multiplex PCR. The repertoire holds roughly 330,000 clones, with over 75% as singletons. The specimen was PBMCs or T cells enriched from blood (not recorded which). The receptors were sampled from a woman aged 18-29 years who had recovered from COVID-19. CDR3s include the opening cysteine and the closing phenylalanine or tryptophan. D genes are given only for firm matches. Only part of the rows carry a size: once, few, many, or a class if the clone is expanded.

v_gene	j_gene	d_gene	abundance	CDR3nt	CDR3aa
TRBV7-3	TRBJ2-7	NA	NA	TGTGCCAGCAGCTCACAACAGGGTTCTAGCTACGAGCAGTACTTC	CASSSQQGSSYEQYF
TRBV30	TRBJ2-2	NA	NA	TGTGCCTGGAGTGTCAAGAACACCGGGGAGCTGTTTTTT	CAWSVKNTGELFF
TRBV15	TRBJ2-3	TRBD2	NA	TGTGCCACCAGCGCCGGCCCTTCTAGCGGGGGGAAAAATACGCAGTATTTT	CATSAGPSSGGKNTQYF
TRBV18	TRBJ1-1	NA	NA	TGTGCCAGCTCACCGGGGCAGGATAAGGCTGAAGCTTTCTTT	CASSPGQDKAEAFF
TRBV19	TRBJ1-1	NA	NA	TGTGCCAGTAGTATCGTACTTATGAACACTGAAGCTTTCTTT	CASSIVLMNTEAFF
TRBV30	TRBJ1-3	TRBD1	NA	TGTGCCTCCTCAACAGGGGCTAGCTCTGGAAACACCATATATTTT	CASSTGASSGNTIYF
TRBV15	TRBJ1-2	NA	few	TGTGCCACCAGCCCGAGGGGAGGGGGAGGCTATGGCTACACCTTC	CATSPRGGGGYGYTF
TRBV6-5	TRBJ2-7	NA	NA	TGTGCCAGCAGTTCCCGGGGCTACGAGCAGTACTTC	CASSSRGYEQYF
TRBV27	TRBJ2-5	NA	NA	TGTGCCAGCAGTTTATCCTGGGAGCGGGCTAGGGCCCAGTACTTC	CASSLSWERARAQYF
TRBV7-2	TRBJ2-3	TRBD1	NA	TGTGCCAGCAGCTTAGGACAGGGGTCAGATACGCAGTATTTT	CASSLGQGSDTQYF
TRBV7-9	TRBJ1-1	TRBD1	NA	TGTGCCAGCAGCACCCACACAGGGGGCCGTACTGAAGCTTTCTTT	CASSTHTGGRTEAFF
TRBV12-1	TRBJ1-6	NA	once	TGTGCCAGCAGTCAAAGAACTAGGAATTCACCCCTCCACTTT	CASSQRTRNSPLHF
TRBV6-5	TRBJ2-7	NA	many	TGTGCCAGCAGTTACTCTAGGGGGACCTACTCCTACGAGCAGTACTTC	CASSYSRGTYSYEQYF
TRBV27	TRBJ1-2	TRBD1	once	TGTGCCAGCAGAATAACAGGGGGTCCACAGAACTATGGCTACACCTTC	CASRITGGPQNYGYTF
TRBV6-1	TRBJ1-6	NA	NA	TGTGCCAGCAGTGAGACGGGTTTAGGCTCACCCCTCCACTTT	CASSETGLGSPLHF
TRBV7-6	TRBJ1-1	NA	NA	TGTGCCAGCAGCACTCGGGCCGGGAAGAACACTGAAGCTTTCTTT	CASSTRAGKNTEAFF
TRBV4-2	TRBJ1-5	TRBD1	NA	TGTGCCAGCAGCCAAGGACAGGGATTCCGCAATCAGCCCCAGCATTTT	CASSQGQGFRNQPQHF
TRBV7-3	TRBJ1-2	NA	NA	TGTGCCAGCAGCTCGACCGTAGGGGTGGGAGGCTACACCTTC	CASSSTVGVGGYTF
TRBV7-8	TRBJ2-5	NA	NA	TGTGCCAGCAGCTTAGCGAGAGCGGGTTCTTTACAAGAGACCCAGTACTTC	CASSLARAGSLQETQYF
TRBV7-9	TRBJ2-1	NA	NA	TGTGCCAGCAGCTTTGGTCGACAGGTTCCCTACAATGAGCAGTTCTTC	CASSFGRQVPYNEQFF
TRBV2	TRBJ1-5	NA	NA	TGTGCCAGCAGTGTTGAGAGCGGAGGGGTTCAGCCCCAGCATTTT	CASSVESGGVQPQHF
TRBV10-3	TRBJ1-2	NA	once	TGTGCCATCAGTGAGTCGATTATAGCGCAAGGCTACACCTTC	CAISESIIAQGYTF
TRBV11-2	TRBJ1-1	NA	NA	TGTGCCAGCAGCTTAGATTGGTCGGCTGAAGCTTTCTTT	CASSLDWSAEAFF
TRBV6-6	TRBJ1-2	NA	NA	TGTGCCAGCAGTCGACCAGGGGCGTCTGGCTACACCTTC	CASSRPGASGYTF
TRBV3-1/TRBV3-2	TRBJ1-1	TRBD1	NA	TGTGCCAGCAGCCAAGAAAGGGGGCTCGCTGAAGCTTTCTTT	CASSQERGLAEAFF
TRBV4-1	TRBJ2-5	TRBD2	NA	TGCGCCAGCAGCCAAGTAGTAGCGGGAACCTACGGGGAGACCCAGTACTTC	CASSQVVAGTYGETQYF
TRBV7-9	TRBJ1-4	NA	NA	TGTGCCAGCAGCTCTAGTGAAAAACTGTTTTTT	CASSSSEKLFF
TRBV30	TRBJ2-7	TRBD1	NA	TGTGCCTGGAGCGCCGGGACAGGGCGCGAGCAGTACTTC	CAWSAGTGREQYF
TRBV29-1	TRBJ2-2	NA	NA	TGCAGCGCCACTAGGGAGGCCGGGGAGCTGTTTTTT	CSATREAGELFF
TRBV28	TRBJ1-1	NA	NA	TGTGCCAGCAAAAATCGGGAGTGGCGCTTAGACACTGAAGCTTTCTTT	CASKNREWRLDTEAFF
TRBV2	TRBJ1-5	NA	NA	TGTGCCAGCAGGTTCGCAGGCCTAAGGAATCAGCCCCAGCATTTT	CASRFAGLRNQPQHF
TRBV5-6	TRBJ1-2	NA	NA	TGTGCCAGCAGCTCGAGGAGAAACTATGGCTACACCTTC	CASSSRRNYGYTF
TRBV5-6	TRBJ2-5	TRBD1	NA	TGTGCCAGCAGCCAAACCTTAACAGGGGGCGAGGAGACCCAGTACTTC	CASSQTLTGGEETQYF
TRBV9	TRBJ1-1	TRBD1	NA	TGTGCCAGCAGCGCAGGGAACAGGGGGTTGAACACTGAAGCTTTCTTT	CASSAGNRGLNTEAFF
TRBV6-5	TRBJ1-6	TRBD1	NA	TGTGCCAGCTCGAGATCACAGGGGAGTAATTCACCCCTCCACTTT	CASSRSQGSNSPLHF
TRBV6-2/TRBV6-3	TRBJ2-1	TRBD2	NA	TGTGCCAGCAGTCCCGGGACTAGAAACAATGAGCAGTTCTTC	CASSPGTRNNEQFF
TRBV9	TRBJ1-2	NA	NA	TGTGCCAGCAGCGCTTACTCGACAGTGGCTAATGGCTACACCTTC	CASSAYSTVANGYTF
TRBV3-1/TRBV3-2	TRBJ2-3	TRBD1	NA	TGTGCCAGCAGTCGACAGACAGGGCAAGATACGCAGTATTTT	CASSRQTGQDTQYF
TRBV7-9	TRBJ2-2	NA	NA	TGTGCCAGCAGTCTAAGGTCCGCAGGGGACACCGGGGAGCTGTTTTTT	CASSLRSAGDTGELFF
TRBV6-2/TRBV6-3	TRBJ2-3	NA	NA	TGTGCCAGCAGTTACCGAGCGGGTACTAGCACAGATACGCAGTATTTT	CASSYRAGTSTDTQYF